Below, 6 T cell receptor beta chains from the same sample are listed, as sequenced in a study of somatic mutations in cytotoxic T cells in rheumatoid arthritis. Generated by immunoSEQ multiplex PCR, the TCRdb table keeps only in-frame clones and is missing some. This sample carries just under 20,000 clones, approximately 80% of them seen once, and the ten largest clones take over 9.5%. Material: CD8+ T cells sorted from blood. These receptors originate from a woman aged 50 to 65 in good health.

This chain joins TRBV13 and TRBJ2-1, with D perhaps assigned TRBD1 or TRBD2 (8 bases each). The germline CDR1 and CDR2 sequences are PRHDT and FYEKMQ (reference sequence). This CDR3 is built from 15 residues. V was shortened by 5 bases and J by 5 bases, with 16 bases between the two germline ends. CDR3 bases: TGTGCCAGCAGCCAGGGGGCGCGGGGGGACAATGAGCAGTTCTTC. Amino acid sequence: CASSQGARGDNEQFF.

The chain uses TRBV9 and TRBJ2-2; either TRBD1 or TRBD2 may fit D (6 bases each). CDR3 length equals 13 residues. Trimming shortened V by 0 bases and J by 7 bases, and 7 bases separated the two germline ends. Germline assignment: CDR1 SGDLS and CDR2 YYNGEE. The DNA of the CDR3 is TGTGCCAGCAGCGTAGAGGGGGGCGGGGAGCTGTTTTTT. Encoded protein: CASSVEGGGELFF.

In its sample, this clone was seen once. V and J are TRBV6-1 and TRBJ1-4, with TRBD1 matching 8 bases. CDR1 and CDR2 from the germline V gene are MNHNS and SASEGT. This CDR3 region has 15 residues. V dropped 3 bases and J dropped 5; count of bases not matched to a gene: 5. In DNA form, the CDR3 reads TGTGCCAGCAGTGACAGGGGGCAGGGAAATGAAAAACTGTTTTTT. It specifies CASSDRGQGNEKLFF.

The gene calls are TRBV10-2 and TRBJ1-5, with TRBD1 matching over 11 bases. Germline CDR1 is WSHSY and CDR2 is SAAADI. V was clipped by 5 bases and J by 5 bases; unmatched bases: 2. This CDR3 contains 14 residues. The CDR3 DNA reads TGCGCCAGCAGTCCGGGACAGGGGGATCAGCCCCAGCATTTT. Its protein product is CASSPGQGDQPQHF.

In this sample, this clone turned up once. The sample carries other DNA sequences with the same CDR3. CDR3: CASSVTRDRGNTGELFF. CDR3 nucleotide sequence: TGTGCCAGCAGCGTAACGAGGGACAGGGGGAACACCGGGGAGCTGTTTTTT. The chain combines TRBV9 with TRBJ2-2; TRBD1 matches 10 bases. The trim removed 1 base at V and 1 base at J, leaving 4 bases unmatched. The CDR3 is 17 residues long. Germline V gives CDR1 SGDLS, CDR2 YYNGEE.

The J gene is TRBJ2-1, the V gene TRBV29-1; perhaps D is TRBD1 or TRBD2 (5 bases each). This CDR3 spans 16 amino acids. Trimming left V 6 bases short and J 4 bases short, with 22 bases between. Germline CDR1 SQVTM, CDR2 ANQGSEA. Here the CDR3 reads CSVPSGPASTYNEQFF. Written as DNA, the CDR3 is TGCAGCGTCCCCTCGGGGCCAGCCTCAACGTACAATGAGCAGTTCTTC.